Below, 7 T cell receptor beta chains from the same sample are listed, as sequenced in a study of vaccination and CD4 T cells after COVID-19. The treatment denotes: roughly 10-day PBMC culture with coronavirus spike peptide pools or control peptides (ViraFEST assay). With the Oncomine TCR Beta short-read assay, DNA from cultured CD4+ T cells was sequenced. A single record per CDR3 protein comes from TCRdb applying MiXCR to the PCR reads. The table includes approximately 15,000 distinct CDR3 sequences, 40% to 65% detected once. Their antigen targets remain unknown. The material sequenced was CD4+ T cells from blood, cultured in vitro, taken before SARS-CoV-2 vaccination. These receptors came from a human donor who had recovered from COVID-19.

The J gene is TRBJ1-2, the V gene TRBV6-2 or TRBV6-3; 7 positions match TRBD1. Per the germline V gene, CDR1 is MNHEY and CDR2 is SVGEGT. Trimming cost V 6 bases and J 2 bases; bases outside gene matches: 9. This CDR3 comprises 15 residues. CDR3 in amino acids: CASRRQQGRNYGYTF. The CDR3 DNA sequence: TGTGCCAGCAGGAGACAACAGGGGAGAAACTATGGCTACACCTTC.

This clonotype was recorded a few times. This chain uses TRBV11-3 with TRBJ1-2; possibly TRBD1 for D (6 bases). Germline lookup yields CDR1 SGHNT and CDR2 YENEEA. The CDR3 loop spans 13 amino acids. The V and J ends lost 0 bases and 7 bases respectively, with 9 bases between them. The CDR3 DNA sequence: TGTGCCAGCAGCTTAGAAGGGACATCTGGCTACACCTTC. Translated, it gives CASSLEGTSGYTF. The entire variable domain, with the rest obtained from reference TRBV11-3 and TRBJ1-2, is as follows: EAGVVQSPRYKIIEKKQPVAFWCNPISGHNTLYWYLQNLGQGPELLIRYENEEAVDDSQLPKDRFSAERLKGVDSTLKIQPAELGDSAVYLCASSLEGTSGYTFGSGTRLTVV.

This clonotype has more than one count but fewer than ten. CDR3 DNA: TGCAGTGCCGGGACAGGGGACTCACCCCTCCACTTT. This gives the protein CSAGTGDSPLHF. This chain uses TRBV20-1 with TRBJ1-6; 10 nucleotides align to TRBD1. The trim removed 6 bases at V and 10 bases at J, leaving 3 bases unmatched. Per germline, CDR1 DFQATT and CDR2 SNEGSKA (reference sequence). The CDR3 is made up of 12 amino acids.

This clonotype has only a few counts. The chain joins TRBV20-1 to TRBJ2-7; no firm D call. The CDR3 covers 13 residues. In germline, CDR1 is DFQATT, CDR2 SNEGSKA (reference sequence). The V and J ends lost 7 bases and 2 bases respectively, with 15 bases between them. Here the CDR3 DNA reads TGCAGTGGCACGGGCCCTACGACCTACGAGCAGTACTTC. Amino acids: CSGTGPTTYEQYF.

This clonotype has more than one count but fewer than ten. The chain joins TRBV20-1 to TRBJ2-3; a weak D match, TRBD2 (5 bases). Germline assignment: CDR1 DFQATT and CDR2 SNEGSKA (reference sequence). This CDR3 has 15 residues. V lost 0 bases and J 2 bases, leaving 12 bases between the germline ends. CDR3 nucleotides: TGCAGTGCTAGAGATCATAAGGGAGACACAGATACGCAGTATTTT. This translates into CSARDHKGDTDTQYF.

V gene TRBV6-1 combines with J gene TRBJ2-1, with TRBD2 matching over 8 bases. Looked up from germline, CDR1 is MNHNS and CDR2 is SASEGT. V lost 8 bases to trimming and J lost 1 base; unmatched junction nucleotides: 7. This CDR3 has 15 amino acids. CDR3 in amino acids: CASCATGGSYNEQFF. The CDR3 nucleotides are TGTGCCAGCTGTGCCACGGGGGGGTCCTACAATGAGCAGTTCTTC.

The rearrangement uses TRBV20-1 and TRBJ1-4; D perhaps matches TRBD1 (6 bases). Germline V lookup: CDR1 DFQATT, CDR2 SNEGSKA (reference sequence). The CDR3 loop spans 15 amino acids. Deletions cut 3 bases from V and 4 bases from J, with 15 bases between. DNA for the CDR3: TGCAGTGCTAGGAGTGGGGGGGCAGGTAATGAAAAACTGTTTTTT. It codes for CSARSGGAGNEKLFF.